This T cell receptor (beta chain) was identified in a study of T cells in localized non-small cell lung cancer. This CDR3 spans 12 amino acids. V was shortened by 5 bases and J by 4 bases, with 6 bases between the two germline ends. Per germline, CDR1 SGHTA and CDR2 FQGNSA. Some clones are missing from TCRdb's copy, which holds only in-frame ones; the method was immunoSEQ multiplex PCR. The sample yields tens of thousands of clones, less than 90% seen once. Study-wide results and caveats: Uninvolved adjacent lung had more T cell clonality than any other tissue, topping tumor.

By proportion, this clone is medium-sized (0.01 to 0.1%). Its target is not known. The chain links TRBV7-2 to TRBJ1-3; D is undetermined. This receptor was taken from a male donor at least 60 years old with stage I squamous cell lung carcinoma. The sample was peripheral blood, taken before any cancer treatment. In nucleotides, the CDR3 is TGTGCCAGCAGCCCAAACGGAAACACCATATATTTT. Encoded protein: CASSPNGNTIYF. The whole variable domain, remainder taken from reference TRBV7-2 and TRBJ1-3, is GAGVSQSPSNKVTEKGKDVELRCDPISGHTALYWYRQSLGQGLEFLIYFQGNSAPDKSGLPSDRFSAERTGGSVSTLTIQRTQQEDSAVYLCASSPNGNTIYFGEGSWLTVV.